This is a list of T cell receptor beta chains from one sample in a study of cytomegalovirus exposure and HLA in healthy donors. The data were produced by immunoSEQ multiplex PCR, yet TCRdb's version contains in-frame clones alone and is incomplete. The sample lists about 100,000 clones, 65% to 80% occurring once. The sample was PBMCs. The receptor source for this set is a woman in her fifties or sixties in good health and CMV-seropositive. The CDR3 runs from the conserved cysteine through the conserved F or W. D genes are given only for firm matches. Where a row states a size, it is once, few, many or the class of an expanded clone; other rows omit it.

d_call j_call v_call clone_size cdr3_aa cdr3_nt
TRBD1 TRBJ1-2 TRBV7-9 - CASSAQGGVGGYTF TGTGCCAGCAGCGCACAGGGGGGAGTAGGCGGCTACACCTTC
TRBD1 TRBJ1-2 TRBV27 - CASSWTDQGQVLYGYTF TGTGCCAGCAGTTGGACGGACCAGGGACAGGTTTTGTATGGCTACACCTTC
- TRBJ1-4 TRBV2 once CASWLRGATNEKLFF TGTGCCAGCTGGCTTCGGGGAGCAACTAATGAAAAACTGTTTTTT
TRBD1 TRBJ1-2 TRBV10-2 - CANRRQGDYGYTF TGCGCCAACAGACGACAGGGCGACTATGGCTACACCTTC
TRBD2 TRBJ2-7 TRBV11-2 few CASSPPTSGRATYEQYF TGTGCCAGCAGCCCCCCGACTAGCGGGAGGGCCACCTACGAGCAGTACTTC
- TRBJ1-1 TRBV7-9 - CASSLRTVDLNTEAFF TGTGCCAGCAGCTTAAGGACAGTCGACCTGAACACTGAAGCTTTCTTT
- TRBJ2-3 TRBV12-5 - CASGSMDLVDTDTQYF TGTGCTAGTGGTTCTATGGACTTGGTGGACACAGATACGCAGTATTTT
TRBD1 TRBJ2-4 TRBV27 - CASSGRGLIQYF TGTGCCAGCAGTGGCAGGGGGCTCATTCAGTACTTC
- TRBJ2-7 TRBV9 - CASSVVPEGATSEQYF TGTGCCAGCAGCGTAGTCCCGGAGGGGGCCACGAGCGAGCAGTACTTC
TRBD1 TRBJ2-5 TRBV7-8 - CASSHTGTGQETQYF TGTGCCAGCAGTCACACCGGGACAGGACAAGAGACCCAGTACTTC
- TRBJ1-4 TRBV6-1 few CASSEAPRPPEANEKLFF TGTGCCAGCAGTGAAGCCCCAAGGCCGCCTGAGGCTAATGAAAAACTGTTTTTT
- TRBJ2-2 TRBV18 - CASSPGQFTGELFF TGTGCCAGCTCCCCTGGACAGTTCACCGGGGAGCTGTTTTTT
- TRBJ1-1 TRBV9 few CASSTSGQGGTEAFF TGTGCCAGCAGCACCTCTGGCCAGGGAGGGACTGAAGCTTTCTTT
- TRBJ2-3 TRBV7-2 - CASSLDSDSTDTQYF TGTGCCAGCAGCTTGGACAGTGATAGCACAGATACGCAGTATTTT
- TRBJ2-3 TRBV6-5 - CASSPNYPEAQYF TGTGCCAGCAGTCCCAATTATCCTGAGGCGCAGTATTTT
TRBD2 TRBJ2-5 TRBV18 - CASSPPAGGPAETQYF TGTGCCAGCTCACCACCGGCGGGGGGACCCGCGGAGACCCAGTACTTC
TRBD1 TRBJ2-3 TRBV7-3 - CASSPQGAGADTQYF TGTGCCAGCAGCCCACAGGGGGCGGGCGCAGATACGCAGTATTTT
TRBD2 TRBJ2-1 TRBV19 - CASSIDGLAGGNNEQFF TGTGCCAGTAGTATAGATGGACTAGCGGGAGGTAACAATGAGCAGTTCTTC
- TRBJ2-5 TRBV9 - CASSSRGMTGWGETQYF TGTGCCAGCAGCTCCCGAGGTATGACAGGCTGGGGGGAGACCCAGTACTTC
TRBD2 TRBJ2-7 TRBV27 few CASSRGGAAEREQYF TGTGCCAGCAGTCGGGGGGGGGCGGCCGAGAGAGAGCAGTACTTC
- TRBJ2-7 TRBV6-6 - CASSRAEGRAYF TGTGCCAGCAGCCGAGCGGAGGGCCGAGCGTACTTC
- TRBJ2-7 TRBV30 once CAWSVTRYYEQYF TGTGCCTGGAGTGTAACCCGGTACTACGAGCAGTACTTC
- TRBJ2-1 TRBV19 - CASRETAYNEQFF TGTGCCAGTAGGGAGACGGCCTACAATGAGCAGTTCTTC
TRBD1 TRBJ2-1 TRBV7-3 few CASSLGQASSYNEQFF TGTGCCAGCAGCTTAGGACAGGCAAGCTCCTACAATGAGCAGTTCTTC
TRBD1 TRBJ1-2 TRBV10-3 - CAISEERTGLHYGYTF TGTGCCATCAGTGAGGAACGGACAGGCCTGCACTATGGCTACACCTTC
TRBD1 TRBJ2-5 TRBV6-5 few CASSRTGKETQYF TGTGCCAGCAGTCGGACAGGGAAAGAGACCCAGTACTTC
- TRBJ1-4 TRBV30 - CAWSEGGPNEKLFF TGTGCCTGGAGTGAGGGGGGGCCTAATGAAAAACTGTTTTTT
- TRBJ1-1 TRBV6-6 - CASSNGGGGKNTEAFF TGTGCCAGCAGTAATGGGGGTGGGGGGAAGAACACTGAAGCTTTCTTT
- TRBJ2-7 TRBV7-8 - CASSLVAMSGTTSYEQYF TGTGCCAGCAGCTTAGTAGCCATGAGCGGGACAACCTCCTACGAGCAGTACTTC
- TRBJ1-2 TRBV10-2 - CASSDGARYGYTF TGCGCCAGCAGTGATGGGGCCCGCTATGGCTACACCTTC
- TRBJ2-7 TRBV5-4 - CASSLTGLEQYF TGTGCCAGCAGCTTGACAGGGTTGGAGCAGTACTTC
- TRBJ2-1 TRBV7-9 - CASSLEHRVLLWNEQFF TGTGCCAGCAGCTTAGAGCACAGGGTCCTATTGTGGAATGAGCAGTTCTTC
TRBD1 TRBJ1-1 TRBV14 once CASSFDRVNTEAFF TGTGCCAGCAGCTTCGACAGGGTGAACACTGAAGCTTTCTTT
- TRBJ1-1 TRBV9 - CASSVDPTDTEAFF TGTGCCAGCAGCGTAGACCCGACAGACACTGAAGCTTTCTTT
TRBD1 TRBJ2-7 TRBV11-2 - CASSLVGQLEQYF TGTGCCAGCAGCTTAGTGGGACAGCTCGAGCAGTACTTC
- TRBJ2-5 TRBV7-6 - CASSLLALNQETQYF TGTGCCAGCAGCTTACTAGCCTTGAACCAAGAGACCCAGTACTTC
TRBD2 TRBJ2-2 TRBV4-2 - CASSPLGREGPTGELFF TGTGCCAGCAGCCCGCTGGGAAGGGAGGGCCCCACCGGGGAGCTGTTTTTT
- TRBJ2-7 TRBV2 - CASMDGTQSYEQYF TGTGCCAGCATGGACGGGACACAATCATACGAGCAGTACTTC
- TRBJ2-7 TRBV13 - CASSLGRSSSYEQYF TGTGCCAGCAGCTTAGGCCGGTCTAGCTCCTACGAGCAGTACTTC
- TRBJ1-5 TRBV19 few CASSKGVDQPQHF TGTGCCAGTAGTAAAGGGGTCGATCAGCCCCAGCATTTT